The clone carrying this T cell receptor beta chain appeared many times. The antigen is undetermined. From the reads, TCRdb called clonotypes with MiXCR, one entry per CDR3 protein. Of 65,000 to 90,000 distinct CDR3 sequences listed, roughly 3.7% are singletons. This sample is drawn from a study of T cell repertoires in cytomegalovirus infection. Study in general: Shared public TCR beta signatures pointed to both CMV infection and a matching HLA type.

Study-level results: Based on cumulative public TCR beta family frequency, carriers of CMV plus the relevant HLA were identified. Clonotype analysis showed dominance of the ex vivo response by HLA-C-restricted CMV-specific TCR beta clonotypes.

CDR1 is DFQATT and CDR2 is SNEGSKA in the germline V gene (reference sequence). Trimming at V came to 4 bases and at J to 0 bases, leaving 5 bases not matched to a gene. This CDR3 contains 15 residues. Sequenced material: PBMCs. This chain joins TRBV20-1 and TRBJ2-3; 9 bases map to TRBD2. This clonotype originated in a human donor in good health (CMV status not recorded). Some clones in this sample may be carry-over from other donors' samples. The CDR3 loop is CSATKLAGSTDTQYF. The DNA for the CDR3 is TGCAGTGCTACCAAACTAGCGGGTAGCACAGATACGCAGTATTTT.